Reported below is one T cell receptor (beta chain). The entry originates in a study of shared clonotypes between healthy human individuals. Germline V gene lookup returns CDR1 MNHEY and CDR2 SVGAGI. This CDR3 spans 14 amino acids. The V gene lost 0 bases and the J gene lost 6 bases, with 10 bases spanning the gap. Investigators spread the genomic DNA of each subset evenly over several immunoSEQ plates. Assay used: immunoSEQ multiplex PCR; TCRdb lists only in-frame clones, some missing. There are some 530,000 clones in the sample; about 84% occur only once, and about an eighth lies in the top ten. The clonotype comes from a middle-aged woman in good health. Some clones in this sample may be carry-over from other donors' samples. This chain uses TRBV6-5 with TRBJ2-3; D gene uncertain. Sequenced sample: PBMCs. The chain's CDR3 is CASSYSSPRDTQYF. The CDR3 DNA sequence: TGTGCCAGCAGTTACTCGTCTCCTAGGGATACGCAGTATTTT.